A selection of T cell receptor beta chains follows, all from one sample in a study of T cell responses to AZD1222 COVID-19 vaccine. Sequenced by immunoSEQ multiplex PCR; TCRdb stores in-frame clones only, minus some. The table has roughly 80,000 clones, around 93% seen once; the top ten hold approximately 8%. Source: peripheral blood, taken 28 days after the second AZD1222 dose. These receptors originate from an adult who received the AZD1222 COVID-19 vaccine. Both conserved end residues are part of each CDR3. The D gene is left open where the match is weak. Expanded clones get a size class; other rows say once, few or many, or leave the size out.

NA,TRBV18,NA,TRBJ2-1,CASSPSNEQFF,TGTGCCAGCTCCCCCTCCAATGAGCAGTTCTTC
NA,TRBV12-3/TRBV12-4,NA,TRBJ1-2,CASSLVPGGYTF,TGTGCCAGCAGTTTGGTGCCAGGGGGCTACACCTTC
NA,TRBV24-1,NA,TRBJ2-1,CATGGSYNEQFF,TGTGCCACCGGGGGCTCCTACAATGAGCAGTTCTTC
TRBD1,TRBV28,NA,TRBJ1-2,CASERQGAGGYTF,TGTGCCAGTGAGAGACAGGGGGCTGGTGGCTACACCTTC
TRBD2,TRBV7-3,NA,TRBJ2-2,CASSLIGRDTGELFF,TGTGCCAGCAGCTTAATAGGGAGGGACACCGGGGAGCTGTTTTTT
NA,TRBV30,NA,TRBJ1-6,CAWSVSGPGVPLHF,TGTGCCTGGAGTGTTTCGGGTCCGGGAGTACCCCTCCACTTT
NA,TRBV19,NA,TRBJ2-1,CASSIGSSAYNEQFF,TGTGCCAGTAGTATTGGATCTAGCGCTTACAATGAGCAGTTCTTC
TRBD1,TRBV11-3,once,TRBJ2-4,CASSSDRGNIQYF,TGTGCCAGCAGCTCCGACAGGGGGAACATTCAGTACTTC
TRBD1,TRBV5-1,NA,TRBJ2-2,CASSLADRVTAGELFF,TGCGCCAGCAGCTTGGCCGACAGGGTTACCGCCGGGGAGCTGTTTTTT
TRBD2,TRBV28,NA,TRBJ2-7,CASRPGLAGGTYEQYF,TGTGCCAGCAGGCCGGGACTAGCGGGAGGGACCTACGAGCAGTACTTC
NA,TRBV5-1,NA,TRBJ1-2,CASSSDGAQGGYTF,TGCGCCAGCAGCTCGGACGGAGCCCAGGGCGGCTACACCTTC
NA,TRBV27,NA,TRBJ1-2,CASSLSSGNYGYTF,TGTGCCAGCAGTTTATCGTCAGGGAACTATGGCTACACCTTC
NA,TRBV28,NA,TRBJ1-2,CASSLGQGYGYTF,TGTGCCAGCAGTTTGGGGCAGGGCTATGGCTACACCTTC
TRBD2,TRBV19,once,TRBJ2-1,CASTPVSGSWYNEQFF,TGTGCCAGTACCCCGGTTAGCGGGAGTTGGTACAATGAGCAGTTCTTC
NA,TRBV2,NA,TRBJ1-1,CASSERVRLETEAFF,TGTGCCAGCAGTGAAAGGGTCAGACTGGAGACTGAAGCTTTCTTT
NA,TRBV11-2,once,TRBJ1-2,CASSLAGRGYTF,TGTGCCAGCAGCTTAGCGGGTCGTGGCTACACCTTC
NA,TRBV10-3,NA,TRBJ2-5,CAISSGIRETQYF,TGTGCCATCAGCTCAGGGATCCGGGAGACCCAGTACTTC
NA,TRBV28,NA,TRBJ2-3,CASSLSPPLGGGADTQYF,TGTGCCAGCAGCCTTAGCCCCCCACTAGGAGGCGGGGCAGATACGCAGTATTTT
NA,TRBV7-2,NA,TRBJ2-2,CASSLQLNTGELFF,TGTGCCAGCAGCTTACAGTTGAACACCGGGGAGCTGTTTTTT
TRBD2,TRBV7-3,NA,TRBJ2-1,CASSLIAGNEQFF,TGTGCCAGCAGCTTGATAGCGGGCAATGAGCAGTTCTTC
TRBD2,TRBV6-5,NA,TRBJ2-7,CASKIQAGTYEQYF,TGTGCCAGCAAAATCCAAGCGGGGACCTACGAGCAGTACTTC
NA,TRBV3-1/TRBV3-2,NA,TRBJ2-7,CASSQASGSSYEQYF,TGTGCCAGCAGCCAGGCCAGCGGGTCGTCCTACGAGCAGTACTTC
TRBD2,TRBV4-1,once,TRBJ2-4,CASSQHGRANIQYF,TGCGCCAGCAGCCAACACGGGAGGGCCAACATTCAGTACTTC
TRBD1,TRBV29-1,NA,TRBJ1-3,CSVQDRGGSGNTIYF,TGCAGCGTCCAAGACAGGGGAGGATCTGGAAACACCATATATTTT
NA,TRBV18,NA,TRBJ1-2,CASSTTGTNYGYTF,TGTGCCAGCTCAACCACCGGGACCAACTATGGCTACACCTTC
NA,TRBV18,few,TRBJ1-4,CASTLGGTNEKLFF,TGTGCCAGCACACTAGGGGGGACAAATGAAAAACTGTTTTTT
TRBD1,TRBV6-5,NA,TRBJ1-2,CASSYGTGGSGYTF,TGTGCCAGCAGTTACGGGACAGGGGGGTCTGGCTACACCTTC
NA,TRBV10-3,NA,TRBJ2-5,CAIKPQETQYF,TGTGCCATCAAGCCCCAAGAGACCCAGTACTTC
TRBD1,TRBV27,NA,TRBJ2-5,CASRRDRGPETQYF,TGTGCCAGCAGGAGGGACAGGGGGCCAGAGACCCAGTACTTC
NA,TRBV28,few,TRBJ1-5,CASSPRVGWGNQPQHF,TGTGCCAGCAGTCCCCGGGTAGGGTGGGGCAATCAGCCCCAGCATTTT
TRBD2,TRBV2,NA,TRBJ2-3,CASRVGLATDTQYF,TGTGCCAGCAGGGTTGGACTAGCGACAGATACGCAGTATTTT
NA,TRBV19,NA,TRBJ2-7,CASMDSNRPWEQYF,TGTGCCAGTATGGACTCGAACAGGCCCTGGGAGCAGTACTTC
NA,TRBV5-1,NA,TRBJ1-4,CASSLAASDEKLFF,TGCGCCAGCAGCTTGGCGGCGAGCGATGAAAAACTGTTTTTT
NA,TRBV11-2,once,TRBJ2-7,CASSLDRLGDIISYEQYF,TGTGCCAGCAGCTTAGATCGGTTAGGGGACATTATCTCCTACGAGCAGTACTTC
NA,TRBV10-1,few,TRBJ2-1,CASSGQQNSEQFF,TGCGCCAGCAGTGGACAGCAGAATAGTGAGCAGTTCTTC
TRBD2,TRBV29-1,NA,TRBJ2-3,CSAPAGGNTDTQYF,TGCAGCGCCCCCGCGGGAGGAAACACAGATACGCAGTATTTT
NA,TRBV18,NA,TRBJ2-1,CASSPRGGEQFF,TGTGCCAGCTCACCAAGGGGGGGCGAGCAGTTCTTC
NA,TRBV7-2,NA,TRBJ2-3,CASSGLRADTQYF,TGTGCCAGCAGCGGGCTGAGGGCAGATACGCAGTATTTT
NA,TRBV10-1,NA,TRBJ2-3,CASSERISDTQYF,TGCGCCAGCAGTGAACGGATCTCAGATACGCAGTATTTT
NA,TRBV28,NA,TRBJ1-2,CASSLFGGAIYGYTF,TGTGCCAGCAGTTTATTTGGGGGCGCGATCTATGGCTACACCTTC
NA,TRBV29-1,once,TRBJ2-6,CSVGVSSGANVLTF,TGCAGCGTTGGGGTGTCCTCTGGGGCCAACGTCCTGACTTTC
NA,TRBV5-1,NA,TRBJ2-5,CASSLIGSETQYF,TGCGCCAGCAGCTTGATTGGCTCAGAGACCCAGTACTTC
TRBD1,TRBV27,NA,TRBJ2-5,CASSFGRGRGEETQYF,TGTGCCAGCAGTTTCGGCAGGGGGCGAGGGGAAGAGACCCAGTACTTC
TRBD1,TRBV19,few,TRBJ2-2,CASSIDLWDRSNTGELFF,TGTGCCAGTAGTATAGATCTATGGGACAGATCGAACACCGGGGAGCTGTTTTTT